These 22 T cell receptor beta chains share one sample of origin, sequenced in a study of cytomegalovirus exposure and HLA in healthy donors. The data were produced by immunoSEQ multiplex PCR, yet TCRdb's version contains in-frame clones alone and is incomplete. The table includes around 120,000 clones, about 82% detected once. The specimen was PBMCs. The origin of the receptors is a man aged 18 to 29 in good health and CMV-seronegative.

This clone has a handful of counts. The J gene is TRBJ2-1, the V gene TRBV4-1; D is perhaps TRBD1 (6 bases). CDR3 size: 17 residues. V was clipped by 0 bases and J by 0 bases, with 12 bases between them. Looked up from germline, CDR1 is MGHRA and CDR2 is YSYEKL. The CDR3 is CASSQEGRGSSYNEQFF. The CDR3, as DNA: TGCGCCAGCAGCCAAGAAGGCAGGGGCAGCTCCTACAATGAGCAGTTCTTC.

This clone was seen once. The rearrangement joins TRBV19 to TRBJ2-3, with a possible D match to TRBD1 (5 bases). V lost 7 bases to trimming and J lost 2 bases, with 10 bases between them. CDR1 is LNHDA and CDR2 is SQIVND in the germline V gene (reference sequence). CDR3 length: 13 residues. The DNA of the CDR3 is TGTGCCAGTACAGGGTTAATCACAGATACGCAGTATTTT. This translates into CASTGLITDTQYF.

The chain recombines TRBV5-1 with TRBJ2-7; TRBD1 matches 11 bases. Germline V gene lookup returns CDR1 SGHRS and CDR2 YFSETQ. This CDR3 spans 17 amino acids. V lost 2 bases and J lost 1; bases outside the gene matches: 8. The CDR3 nucleotides read TGCGCCAGCAGCTTACATCCGGGACAGGGGGGGTCCTACGAGCAGTACTTC. This sequence encodes CASSLHPGQGGSYEQYF.

The chain joins TRBV12-5 to TRBJ1-2; 8 bases fit TRBD1. Losses at the gene ends were 5 bases for V and 8 bases for J; bases not matched to a gene: 7. CDR3 length: 13 amino acids. Germline assignment: CDR1 LGHNT and CDR2 FRNRAP. CDR3 DNA: TGTGCTAGTGGTCTCACGACAGGGGACGGCTACACCTTC. Amino acids: CASGLTTGDGYTF.

V gene TRBV6-6 combines with J gene TRBJ1-5; D gene unclear. Trimming shortened V by 2 bases and J by 5 bases, and 16 bases separated the two germline ends. There are 16 residues in the CDR3. Germline V lookup: CDR1 MNHNY, CDR2 SVGAGI (reference sequence). CDR3 loop: CASSYPTDWRDQPQHF. CDR3 sequence (DNA): TGTGCCAGCAGTTACCCGACCGACTGGCGGGATCAGCCCCAGCATTTT.

The chain links TRBV2 to TRBJ2-1, with a possible D match to TRBD1 (7 bases). This CDR3 is 15 amino acids long. Germline CDR1 SNHLY, CDR2 FYNNEI. Trimming left V 9 bases short and J 1 base short, with 16 bases between. DNA of the CDR3: TGTGCCAGAGAAGGACAGGAGGGGTCCTACAATGAGCAGTTCTTC. Protein sequence: CAREGQEGSYNEQFF.

The chain employs TRBV6-1 and TRBJ2-5, with 9 nucleotides matching TRBD2. The CDR3 is 14 residues long. The germline V gene encodes CDR1 MNHNS and CDR2 SASEGT. V was clipped by 1 base and J by 3 bases; unmatched bases: 0. The CDR3 bases are TGTGCCAGCAGTGAAGTAGCGGGGGAAGAGACCCAGTACTTC. Protein: CASSEVAGEETQYF.

This chain joins TRBV15 and TRBJ2-7; 7 bases fit TRBD2. Trimming removed 1 base from V and 0 bases from J; junction bases left unmatched: 9. Germline CDR1 LNHNV, CDR2 YYDKDF (reference sequence). The CDR3 totals 17 residues. As DNA, the CDR3 is TGTGCCACCAGCAGAGCTCATGGGCGGGGGAGCTCCTACGAGCAGTACTTC. This codes for CATSRAHGRGSSYEQYF.

This rearrangement joins TRBV30 to TRBJ2-2; D is ambiguous. The CDR3 spans 13 residues. V lost 2 bases to trimming and J lost 1 base, with 5 bases between them. Germline loops: CDR1 GTSNPN, CDR2 SVGIG (reference sequence). CDR3 loop: CAWSTGNTGELFF. The DNA of the CDR3 is TGTGCCTGGAGTACCGGGAACACCGGGGAGCTGTTTTTT.

The J gene is TRBJ1-2, the V gene TRBV15; the D is unclear. Germline V CDR1 and CDR2: LNHNV, YYDKDF (reference sequence). The CDR3 is made up of 17 amino acids. Trimming removed 0 bases at V and 3 bases at J, with 17 bases between. The CDR3 protein is CATSRDPYRSLYYGYTF. The CDR3 nucleotides read TGTGCCACCAGCAGAGACCCCTACAGATCCCTCTACTATGGCTACACCTTC. Full variable domain (rest looked up from reference TRBV15 and TRBJ1-2): DAMVIQNPRYQVTQFGKPVTLSCSQTLNHNVMYWYQQKSSQAPKLLFHYYDKDFNNEADTPDNFQSRRPNTSFCFLDIRSPGLGDTAMYLCATSRDPYRSLYYGYTFGSGTRLTVV.

The chain is built from TRBV5-6 and TRBJ2-7; D gene uncertain. Between the trimmed V and J ends, which lost 4 bases and 1 base, there was a span of 6 bases. The CDR3 is 12 residues long. Germline CDR1 and CDR2: SGHDT and YYEEEE. The CDR3 loop is CASSPRSYEQYF. Here the CDR3 DNA reads TGTGCCAGCAGCCCCAGATCCTACGAGCAGTACTTC.

The J gene is TRBJ2-3, the V gene TRBV30; the D is unclear. Germline assignment: CDR1 GTSNPN and CDR2 SVGIG (reference sequence). This CDR3 is 15 amino acids long. With 5 bases removed from V and 0 bases from J, the gap between germline ends came to 15 bases. CDR3: CAWDYGGSSTDTQYF. The DNA for the CDR3 is TGTGCCTGGGATTACGGCGGTTCTAGCACAGATACGCAGTATTTT.

The chain couples TRBV18 to TRBJ1-5, with a possible D match to TRBD1 (6 bases). Germline loops: CDR1 KGHSH, CDR2 LQKENI. The CDR3 is 16 amino acids. Between the trimmed V and J ends, which lost 3 bases and 1 base, there was a span of 13 bases. Here the CDR3 reads CASSPPDGQSNQPQHF. CDR3 nucleotide sequence: TGTGCCAGCTCACCTCCCGACGGACAGAGCAATCAGCCCCAGCATTTT.

J is TRBJ2-5 and V is TRBV13; D is possibly TRBD2 (6 bases). The V and J ends lost 3 bases and 0 bases respectively, with 8 bases between them. The germline V gene encodes CDR1 PRHDT and CDR2 FYEKMQ (reference sequence). The CDR3 runs 14 residues. The CDR3 here is CASSFRRDQETQYF. CDR3 nucleotide sequence: TGTGCCAGCAGCTTCAGGAGGGACCAAGAGACCCAGTACTTC.

In its sample, this clone was seen a few times. J is TRBJ2-3 and V is TRBV6-4; 9 bases match TRBD1. This CDR3 contains 14 residues. Germline values: CDR1 MRHNA, CDR2 SNTAGT. With 4 bases clipped from V and 1 base from J, the junction kept 0 bases outside the gene matches. Written as DNA, the CDR3 is TGTGCCAGCAGTGGGACAGGGGGCACAGATACGCAGTATTTT. Translation: CASSGTGGTDTQYF.

The CDR3 bases are TGCGCCAGCAGCCTGAAGGGGGTAGGGGAGCTGTTTTTT. Translating gives CASSLKGVGELFF. The chain couples TRBV5-1 to TRBJ2-2; the D gene is possibly TRBD1 (6 bases). V lost 4 bases to trimming and J lost 8 bases, with 12 bases between them. CDR1 and CDR2 from the germline V gene are SGHRS and YFSETQ. The CDR3 has 13 amino acids.

This rearrangement joins TRBV5-4 to TRBJ2-2; D remains ambiguous. Deletions cut 1 base from V and 6 bases from J, with 7 bases between. Germline values: CDR1 SGHNT, CDR2 YYREEE (reference sequence). This CDR3 has 13 amino acids. The CDR3 here is CASSLLVSGELFF. For the CDR3, the DNA is TGTGCCAGCAGCTTGTTAGTTTCCGGGGAGCTGTTTTTT.

This sequence joins TRBV7-9 and TRBJ1-1; D gene ambiguous. Per the germline V gene, CDR1 is SEHNR and CDR2 is FQNEAQ (reference sequence). Trimming shortened V by 6 bases and J by 6 bases, and 8 bases separated the two germline ends. The CDR3 runs 11 residues. The CDR3 is CASRSGPEAFF. CDR3 bases: TGTGCCAGCAGAAGTGGGCCTGAAGCTTTCTTT. Supplemented by reference TRBV7-9 and TRBJ1-1, the full variable domain reads DTGVSQNPRHKITKRGQNVTFRCDPISEHNRLYWYRQTLGQGPEFLTYFQNEAQLEKSRLLSDRFSAERPKGSFSTLEIQRTEQGDSAMYLCASRSGPEAFFGQGTRLTVV.

The chain joins TRBV5-6 to TRBJ2-1; perhaps TRBD2 as D (6 bases). Trimming removed 0 bases at V and 2 bases at J, with 12 bases between. The CDR3 runs to 16 residues. Per the germline V gene, CDR1 is SGHDT and CDR2 is YYEEEE. The CDR3 sequence is CASSLDSGAPYNEQFF. The DNA of the CDR3 is TGTGCCAGCAGCTTGGATAGCGGCGCACCCTACAATGAGCAGTTCTTC. The complete variable domain, with remaining parts taken from reference TRBV5-6 and TRBJ2-1, reads DAGVTQSPTHLIKTRGQQVTLRCSPKSGHDTVSWYQQALGQGPQFIFQYYEEEERQRGNFPDRFSGHQFPNYSSELNVNALLLGDSALYLCASSLDSGAPYNEQFFGPGTRLTVL.

The chain combines TRBV6-1 with TRBJ2-5; no clear D. Trimming stripped 2 bases from V and 5 bases from J, with 6 bases between. The CDR3 has 12 amino acids. CDR1 MNHNS and CDR2 SASEGT come from the germline V gene. Here the CDR3 DNA reads TGTGCCAGCAGTGAAAGGCGGGAGACCCAGTACTTC. Protein product: CASSERRETQYF.

J is TRBJ2-1 and V is TRBV25-1, with D perhaps matching TRBD2 (5 bases). V shed 5 bases and J shed 3 bases, with 11 bases lying between them. There are 14 residues in the CDR3. CDR1 is MGHDK, CDR2 SYGVNS, per germline. The CDR3 DNA is TGTGCCAGCAGTCAATCAGGACTCTACAATGAGCAGTTCTTC. Its protein product is CASSQSGLYNEQFF. Complete variable domain (other parts from reference TRBV25-1 and TRBJ2-1): EADIYQTPRYLVIGTGKKITLECSQTMGHDKMYWYQQDPGMELHLIHYSYGVNSTEKGDLSSESTVSRIRTEHFPLTLESARPSHTSQYLCASSQSGLYNEQFFGPGTRLTVL.

The rearrangement uses TRBV5-8 and TRBJ1-1; D is possibly TRBD1 (5 bases). V was cut by 5 bases and J by 0 bases, with 14 bases left in between. The CDR3 totals 15 residues. Germline V gives CDR1 SGHTS, CDR2 YDEGEE. The CDR3 here is CASRYARVVNTEAFF. CDR3 coding DNA: TGTGCCAGCAGATACGCCAGGGTCGTGAACACTGAAGCTTTCTTT.